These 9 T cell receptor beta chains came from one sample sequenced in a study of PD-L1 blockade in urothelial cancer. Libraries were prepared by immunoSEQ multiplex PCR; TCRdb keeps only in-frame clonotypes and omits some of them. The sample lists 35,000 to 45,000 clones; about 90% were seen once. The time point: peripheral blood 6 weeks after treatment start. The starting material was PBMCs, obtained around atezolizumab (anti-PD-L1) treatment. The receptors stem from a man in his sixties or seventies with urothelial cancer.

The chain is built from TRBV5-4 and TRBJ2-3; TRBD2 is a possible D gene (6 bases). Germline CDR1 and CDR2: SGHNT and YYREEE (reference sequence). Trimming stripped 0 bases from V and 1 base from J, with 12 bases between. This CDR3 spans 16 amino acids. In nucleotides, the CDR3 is TGTGCCAGCAGCTTGGAGGGGACTCGACGCACAGATACGCAGTATTTT. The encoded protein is CASSLEGTRRTDTQYF. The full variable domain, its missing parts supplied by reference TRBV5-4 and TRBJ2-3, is ETGVTQSPTHLIKTRGQQVTLRCSSQSGHNTVSWYQQALGQGPQFIFQYYREEENGRGNFPPRFSGLQFPNYSSELNVNALELDDSALYLCASSLEGTRRTDTQYFGPGTRLTVL.

The CDR3 spells CASSRGTNYEQYF. The CDR3 nucleotides read TGTGCCAGCAGCCGAGGGACAAACTACGAGCAGTACTTC. The chain has TRBV27 and TRBJ2-5; possible D gene TRBD1, 6 bases. The DNA end favors TRBJ2-7, so the J call may be wrong. CDR1 and CDR2 from the germline V gene are MNHEY and SMNVEV (reference sequence). The CDR3 runs to 13 residues.

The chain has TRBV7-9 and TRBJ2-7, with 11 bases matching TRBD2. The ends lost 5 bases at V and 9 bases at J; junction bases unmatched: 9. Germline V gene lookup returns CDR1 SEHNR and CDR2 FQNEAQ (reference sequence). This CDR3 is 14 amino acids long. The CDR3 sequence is CASSRNSGRVRQYF. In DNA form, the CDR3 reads TGTGCCAGCAGCAGAAATAGCGGGAGGGTTCGGCAGTACTTC.

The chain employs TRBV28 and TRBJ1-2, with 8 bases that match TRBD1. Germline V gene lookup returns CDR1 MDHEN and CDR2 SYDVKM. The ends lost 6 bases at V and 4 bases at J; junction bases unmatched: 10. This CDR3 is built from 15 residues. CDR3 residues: CASRIPTGGGYGYTF. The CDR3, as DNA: TGTGCCAGCAGAATCCCCACAGGGGGGGGCTATGGCTACACCTTC.

CDR3 in amino acids: CASSLMARQGSDTQYF. The CDR3 DNA reads as TGTGCCAGCAGCTTAATGGCTCGACAGGGATCAGATACGCAGTATTTT. The chain combines TRBV7-3 with TRBJ2-3; 7 bases line up with TRBD1. Germline CDR1 and CDR2: SGHTA and FQGTGA. V dropped 1 base and J dropped 4; count of bases not matched to a gene: 8. The length of the CDR3 is 16 residues. The variable domain in full, completed from reference TRBV7-3 and TRBJ2-3, reads GAGVSQTPSNKVTEKGKYVELRCDPISGHTALYWYRQSLGQGPEFLIYFQGTGAADDSGLPNDRFFAVRPEGSVSTLKIQRTERGDSAVYLCASSLMARQGSDTQYFGPGTRLTVL.

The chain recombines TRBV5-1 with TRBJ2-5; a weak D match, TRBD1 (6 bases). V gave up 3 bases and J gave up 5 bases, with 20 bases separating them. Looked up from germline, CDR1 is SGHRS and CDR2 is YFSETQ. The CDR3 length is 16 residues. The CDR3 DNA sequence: TGCGCCAGCAGCTCGGCTCCGACAGGAGGAAGGGAGACCCAGTACTTC. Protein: CASSSAPTGGRETQYF. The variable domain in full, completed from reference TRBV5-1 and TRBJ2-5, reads KAGVTQTPRYLIKTRGQQVTLSCSPISGHRSVSWYQQTPGQGLQFLFEYFSETQRNKGNFPGRFSGRQFSNSRSEMNVSTLELGDSALYLCASSSAPTGGRETQYFGPGTRLLVL.

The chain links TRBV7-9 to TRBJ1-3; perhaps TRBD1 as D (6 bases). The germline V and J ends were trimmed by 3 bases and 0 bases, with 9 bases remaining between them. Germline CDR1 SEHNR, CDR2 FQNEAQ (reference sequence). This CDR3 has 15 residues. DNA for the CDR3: TGTGCCAGCAGCTTGGGGACAAACTCTGGAAACACCATATATTTT. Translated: CASSLGTNSGNTIYF.

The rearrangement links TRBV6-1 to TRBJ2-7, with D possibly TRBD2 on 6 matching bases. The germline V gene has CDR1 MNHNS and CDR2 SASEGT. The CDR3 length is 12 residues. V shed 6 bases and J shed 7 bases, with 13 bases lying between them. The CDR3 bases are TGTGCCAGCAGCGCCGGTGGAGGGGAGCAGTACTTC. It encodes CASSAGGGEQYF.

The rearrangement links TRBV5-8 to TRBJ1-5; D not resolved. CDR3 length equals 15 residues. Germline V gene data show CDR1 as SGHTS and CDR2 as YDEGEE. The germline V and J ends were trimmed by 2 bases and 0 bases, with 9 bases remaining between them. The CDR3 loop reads CASSFYRYSNQPQHF. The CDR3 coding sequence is TGTGCCAGCAGCTTCTACAGATATAGCAATCAGCCCCAGCATTTT.